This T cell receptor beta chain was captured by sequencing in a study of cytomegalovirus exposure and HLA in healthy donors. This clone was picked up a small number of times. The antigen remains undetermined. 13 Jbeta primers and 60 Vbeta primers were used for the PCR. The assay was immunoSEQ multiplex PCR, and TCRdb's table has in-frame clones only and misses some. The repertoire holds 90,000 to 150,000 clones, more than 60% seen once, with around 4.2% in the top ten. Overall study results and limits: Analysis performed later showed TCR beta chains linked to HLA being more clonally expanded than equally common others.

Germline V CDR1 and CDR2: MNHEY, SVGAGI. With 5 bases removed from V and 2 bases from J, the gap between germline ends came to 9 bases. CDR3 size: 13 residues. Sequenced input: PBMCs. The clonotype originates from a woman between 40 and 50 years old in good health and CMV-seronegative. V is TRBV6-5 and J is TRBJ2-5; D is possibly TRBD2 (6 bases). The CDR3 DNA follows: TGTGCCAGCAGTCGGACTATACAAGAGACCCAGTACTTC. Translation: CASSRTIQETQYF.